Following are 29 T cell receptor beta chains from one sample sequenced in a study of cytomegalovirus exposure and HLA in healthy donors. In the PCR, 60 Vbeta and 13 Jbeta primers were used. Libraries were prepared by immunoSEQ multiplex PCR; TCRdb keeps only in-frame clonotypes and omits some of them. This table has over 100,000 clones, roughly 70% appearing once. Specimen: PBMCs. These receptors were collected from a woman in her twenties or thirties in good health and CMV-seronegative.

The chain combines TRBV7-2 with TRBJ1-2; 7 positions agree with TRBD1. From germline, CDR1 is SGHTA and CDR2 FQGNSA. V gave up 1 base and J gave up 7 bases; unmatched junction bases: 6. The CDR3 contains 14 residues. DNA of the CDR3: TGTGCCAGCAGCTTAGATCAGGGGGTTGGTGGCTACACCTTC. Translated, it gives CASSLDQGVGGYTF.

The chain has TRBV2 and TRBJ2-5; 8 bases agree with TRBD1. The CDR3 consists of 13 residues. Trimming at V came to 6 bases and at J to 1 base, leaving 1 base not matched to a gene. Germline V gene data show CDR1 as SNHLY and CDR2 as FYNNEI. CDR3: CASRGQAQETQYF. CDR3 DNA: TGTGCCAGCAGGGGACAGGCCCAAGAGACCCAGTACTTC.

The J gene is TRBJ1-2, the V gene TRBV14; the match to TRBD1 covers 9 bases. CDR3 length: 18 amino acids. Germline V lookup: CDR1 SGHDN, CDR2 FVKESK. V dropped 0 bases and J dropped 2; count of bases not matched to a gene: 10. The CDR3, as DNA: TGTGCCAGCAGCCAAGAGGGCTGGTCCGGGACAGGGAACTATGGCTACACCTTC. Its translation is CASSQEGWSGTGNYGYTF.

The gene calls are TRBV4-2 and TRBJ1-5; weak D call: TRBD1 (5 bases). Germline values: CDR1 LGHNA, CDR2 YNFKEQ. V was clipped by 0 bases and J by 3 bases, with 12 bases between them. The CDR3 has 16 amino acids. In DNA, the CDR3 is TGTGCCAGCAGCCAAGAAGGAGGGGTTACCAATCAGCCCCAGCATTTT. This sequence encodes CASSQEGGVTNQPQHF.

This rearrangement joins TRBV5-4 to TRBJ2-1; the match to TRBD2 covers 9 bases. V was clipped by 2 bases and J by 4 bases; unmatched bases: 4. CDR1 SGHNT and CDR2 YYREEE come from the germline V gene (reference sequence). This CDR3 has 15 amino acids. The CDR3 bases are TGTGCCAGCAGCTTAGGCGGGAGGGCTTACAATGAGCAGTTCTTC. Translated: CASSLGGRAYNEQFF.

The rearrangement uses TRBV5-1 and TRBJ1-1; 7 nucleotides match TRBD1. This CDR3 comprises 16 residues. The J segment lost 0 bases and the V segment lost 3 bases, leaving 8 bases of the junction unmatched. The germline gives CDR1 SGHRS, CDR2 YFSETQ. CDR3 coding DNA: TGCGCCAGCAGCTGGCGACAGGGATCCATGAACACTGAAGCTTTCTTT. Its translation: CASSWRQGSMNTEAFF.

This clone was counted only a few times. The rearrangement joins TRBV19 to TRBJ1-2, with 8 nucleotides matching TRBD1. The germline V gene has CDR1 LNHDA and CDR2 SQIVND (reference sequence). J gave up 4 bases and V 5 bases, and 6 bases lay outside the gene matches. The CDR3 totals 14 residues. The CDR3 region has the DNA TGTGCCAGTAGTTCGGCAGGGGGCGTCTATGGCTACACCTTC. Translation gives CASSSAGGVYGYTF.

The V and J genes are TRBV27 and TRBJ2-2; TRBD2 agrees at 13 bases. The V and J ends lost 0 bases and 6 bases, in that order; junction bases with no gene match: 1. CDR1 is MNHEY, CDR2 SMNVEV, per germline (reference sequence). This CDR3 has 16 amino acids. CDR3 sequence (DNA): TGTGCCAGCAGTTTATCCGGACTAGCGGGAGCCGGGGAGCTGTTTTTT. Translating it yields CASSLSGLAGAGELFF.

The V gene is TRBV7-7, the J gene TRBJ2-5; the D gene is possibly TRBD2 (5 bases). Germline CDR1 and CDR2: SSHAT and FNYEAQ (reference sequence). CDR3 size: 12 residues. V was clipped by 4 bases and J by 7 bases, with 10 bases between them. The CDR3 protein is CASSSDRGTQYF. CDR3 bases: TGTGCCAGCAGCTCCGACCGGGGGACCCAGTACTTC.

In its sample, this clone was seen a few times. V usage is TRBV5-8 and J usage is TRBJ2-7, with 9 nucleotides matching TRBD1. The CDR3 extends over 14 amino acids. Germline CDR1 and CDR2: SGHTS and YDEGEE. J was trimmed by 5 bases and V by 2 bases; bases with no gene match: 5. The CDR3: CASSLGTGKNEQYF. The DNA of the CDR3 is TGTGCCAGCAGCTTAGGGACAGGGAAAAACGAGCAGTACTTC.

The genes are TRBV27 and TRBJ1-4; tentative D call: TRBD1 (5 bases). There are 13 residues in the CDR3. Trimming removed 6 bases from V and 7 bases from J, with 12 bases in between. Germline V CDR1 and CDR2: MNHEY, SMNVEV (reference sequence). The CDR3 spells CASSWGWGEKLFF. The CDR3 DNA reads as TGTGCCAGCAGCTGGGGCTGGGGTGAAAAACTGTTTTTT.

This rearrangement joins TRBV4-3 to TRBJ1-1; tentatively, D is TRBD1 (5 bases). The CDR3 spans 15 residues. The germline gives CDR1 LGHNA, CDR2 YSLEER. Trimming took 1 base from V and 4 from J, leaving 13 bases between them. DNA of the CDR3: TGCGCCAGCAGCCAAGGGCTCGGGGGGACCACTGAAGCTTTCTTT. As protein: CASSQGLGGTTEAFF.

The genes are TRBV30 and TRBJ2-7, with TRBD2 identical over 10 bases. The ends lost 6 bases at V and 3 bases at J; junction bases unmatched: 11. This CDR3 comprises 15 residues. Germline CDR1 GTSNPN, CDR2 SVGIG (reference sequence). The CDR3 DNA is TGTGCCTGTACGATAACTAGCGGGGAGGGCTACGAGCAGTACTTC. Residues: CACTITSGEGYEQYF. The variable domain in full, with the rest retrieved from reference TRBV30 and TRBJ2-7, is SQTIHQWPATLVQPVGSPLSLECTVEGTSNPNLYWYRQAAGRGLQLLFYSVGIGQISSEVPQNLSASRPQDRQFILSSKKLLLSDSGFYLCACTITSGEGYEQYFGPGTRLTVT.

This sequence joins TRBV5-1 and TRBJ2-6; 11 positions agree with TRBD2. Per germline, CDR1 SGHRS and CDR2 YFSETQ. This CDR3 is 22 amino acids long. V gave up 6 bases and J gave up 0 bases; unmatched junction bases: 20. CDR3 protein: CASNPAGLADPGRGSGANVLTF. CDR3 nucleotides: TGCGCCAGCAACCCGGCGGGACTAGCGGATCCTGGGAGGGGCTCTGGGGCCAACGTCCTGACTTTC.

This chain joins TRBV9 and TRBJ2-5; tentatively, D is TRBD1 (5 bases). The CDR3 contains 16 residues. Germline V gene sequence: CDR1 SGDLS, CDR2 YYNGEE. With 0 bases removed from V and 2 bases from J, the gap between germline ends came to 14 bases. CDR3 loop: CASSVGGGRVQETQYF. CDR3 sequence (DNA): TGTGCCAGCAGCGTAGGGGGCGGAAGGGTACAAGAGACCCAGTACTTC.

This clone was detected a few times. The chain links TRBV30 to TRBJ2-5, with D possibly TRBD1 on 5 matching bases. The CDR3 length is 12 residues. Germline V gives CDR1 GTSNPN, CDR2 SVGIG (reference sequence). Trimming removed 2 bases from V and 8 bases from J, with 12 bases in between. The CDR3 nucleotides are TGTGCCTGGAGTAAGGGGTTGATAACCCAGTACTTC. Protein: CAWSKGLITQYF.

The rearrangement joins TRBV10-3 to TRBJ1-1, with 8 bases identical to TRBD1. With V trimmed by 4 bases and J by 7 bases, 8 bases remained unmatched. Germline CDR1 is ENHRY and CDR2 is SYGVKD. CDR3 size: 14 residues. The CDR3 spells CAISGMQGAGEAFF. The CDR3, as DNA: TGTGCCATCAGTGGCATGCAGGGGGCTGGTGAAGCTTTCTTT.

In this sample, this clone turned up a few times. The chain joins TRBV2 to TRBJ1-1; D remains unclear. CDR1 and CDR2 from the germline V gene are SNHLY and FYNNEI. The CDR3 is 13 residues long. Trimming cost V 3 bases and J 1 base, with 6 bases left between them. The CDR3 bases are TGTGCCAGCAGTGATTTATGGAACACTGAAGCTTTCTTT. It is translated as CASSDLWNTEAFF.

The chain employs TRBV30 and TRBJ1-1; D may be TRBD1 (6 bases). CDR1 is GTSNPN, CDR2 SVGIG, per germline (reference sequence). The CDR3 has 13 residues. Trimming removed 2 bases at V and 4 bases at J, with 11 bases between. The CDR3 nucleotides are TGTGCCTGGAGTAGGCAGGGGAGCACTGAAGCTTTCTTT. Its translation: CAWSRQGSTEAFF. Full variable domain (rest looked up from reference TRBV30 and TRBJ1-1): SQTIHQWPATLVQPVGSPLSLECTVEGTSNPNLYWYRQAAGRGLQLLFYSVGIGQISSEVPQNLSASRPQDRQFILSSKKLLLSDSGFYLCAWSRQGSTEAFFGQGTRLTVV.

This chain's CDR3 is CAWSSWGPVYEQYF. CDR3 nucleotide sequence: TGTGCCTGGAGCTCTTGGGGGCCAGTCTACGAGCAGTACTTC. This rearrangement joins TRBV30 to TRBJ2-7; D perhaps matches TRBD1 (6 bases). This CDR3 contains 14 residues. Trimming shortened V by 3 bases and J by 3 bases, and 15 bases separated the two germline ends. Germline CDR1 and CDR2: GTSNPN and SVGIG (reference sequence).

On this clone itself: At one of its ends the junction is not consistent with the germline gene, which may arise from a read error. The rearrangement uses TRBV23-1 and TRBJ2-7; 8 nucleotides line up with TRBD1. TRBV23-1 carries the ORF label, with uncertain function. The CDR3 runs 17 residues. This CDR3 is CTSSQSRRQGNSYEQYF. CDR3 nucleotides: TGCACCAGCAGTCAATCGCGGCGACAGGGGAACTCCTACGAGCAGTACTTC.

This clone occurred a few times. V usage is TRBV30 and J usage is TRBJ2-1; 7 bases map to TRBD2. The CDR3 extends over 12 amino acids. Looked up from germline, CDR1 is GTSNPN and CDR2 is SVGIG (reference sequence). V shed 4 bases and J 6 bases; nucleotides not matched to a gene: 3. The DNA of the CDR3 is TGTGCCTGGACTCCGGGGGGCAATGAGCAGTTCTTC. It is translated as CAWTPGGNEQFF. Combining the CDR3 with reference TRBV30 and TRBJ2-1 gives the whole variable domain SQTIHQWPATLVQPVGSPLSLECTVEGTSNPNLYWYRQAAGRGLQLLFYSVGIGQISSEVPQNLSASRPQDRQFILSSKKLLLSDSGFYLCAWTPGGNEQFFGPGTRLTVL.

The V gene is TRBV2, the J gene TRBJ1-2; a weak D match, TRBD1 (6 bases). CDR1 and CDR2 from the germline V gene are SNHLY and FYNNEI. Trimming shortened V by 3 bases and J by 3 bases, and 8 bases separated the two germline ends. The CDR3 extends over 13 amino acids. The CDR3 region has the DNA TGTGCCAGCAGTGATCCAGGGGACTATGGCTACACCTTC. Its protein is CASSDPGDYGYTF.

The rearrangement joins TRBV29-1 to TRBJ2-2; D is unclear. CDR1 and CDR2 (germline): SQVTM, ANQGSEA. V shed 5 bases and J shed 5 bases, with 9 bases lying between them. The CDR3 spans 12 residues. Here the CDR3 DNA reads TGCAGCGTTCTTCTAGTAACCGGGGAGCTGTTTTTT. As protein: CSVLLVTGELFF.

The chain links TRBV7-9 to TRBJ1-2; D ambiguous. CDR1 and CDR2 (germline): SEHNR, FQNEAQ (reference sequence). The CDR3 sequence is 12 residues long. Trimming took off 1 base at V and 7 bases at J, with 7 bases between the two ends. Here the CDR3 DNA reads TGTGCCAGCAGCTTAGGGAGTACTGGCTACACCTTC. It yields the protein CASSLGSTGYTF. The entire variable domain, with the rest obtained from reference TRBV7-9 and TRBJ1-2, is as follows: DTGVSQNPRHKITKRGQNVTFRCDPISEHNRLYWYRQTLGQGPEFLTYFQNEAQLEKSRLLSDRFSAERPKGSFSTLEIQRTEQGDSAMYLCASSLGSTGYTFGSGTRLTVV.

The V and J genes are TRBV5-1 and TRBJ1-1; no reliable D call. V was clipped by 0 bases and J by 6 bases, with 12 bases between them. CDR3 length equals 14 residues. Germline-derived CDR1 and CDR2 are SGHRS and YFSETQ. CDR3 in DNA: TGCGCCAGCAGCTTGGCCTCGGGAGGCCCTGAAGCTTTCTTT. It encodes CASSLASGGPEAFF. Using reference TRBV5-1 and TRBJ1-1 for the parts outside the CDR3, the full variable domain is KAGVTQTPRYLIKTRGQQVTLSCSPISGHRSVSWYQQTPGQGLQFLFEYFSETQRNKGNFPGRFSGRQFSNSRSEMNVSTLELGDSALYLCASSLASGGPEAFFGQGTRLTVV.

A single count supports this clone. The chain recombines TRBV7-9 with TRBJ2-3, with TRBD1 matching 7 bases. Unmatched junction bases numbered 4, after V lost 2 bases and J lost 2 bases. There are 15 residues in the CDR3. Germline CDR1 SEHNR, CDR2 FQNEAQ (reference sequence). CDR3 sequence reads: CASSLSGQLTDTQYF. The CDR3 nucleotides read TGTGCCAGCAGCTTATCGGGACAGCTCACAGATACGCAGTATTTT.

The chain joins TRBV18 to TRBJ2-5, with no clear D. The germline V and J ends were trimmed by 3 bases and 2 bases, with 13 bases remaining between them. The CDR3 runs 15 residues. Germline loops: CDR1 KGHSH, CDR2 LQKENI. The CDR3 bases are TGTGCCAGCTCACCGCTATCTGGGCCGCAAGAGACCCAGTACTTC. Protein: CASSPLSGPQETQYF. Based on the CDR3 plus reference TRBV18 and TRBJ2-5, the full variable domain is NAGVMQNPRHLVRRRGQEARLRCSPMKGHSHVYWYRQLPEEGLKFMVYLQKENIIDESGMPKERFSAEFPKEGPSILRIQQVVRGDSAAYFCASSPLSGPQETQYFGPGTRLLVL.

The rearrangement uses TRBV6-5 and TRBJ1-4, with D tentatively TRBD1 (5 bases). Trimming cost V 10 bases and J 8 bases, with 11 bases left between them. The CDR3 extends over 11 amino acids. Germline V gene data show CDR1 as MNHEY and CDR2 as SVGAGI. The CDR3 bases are TGTGCCACCTTGGGGGGAGAAAAACTGTTTTTT. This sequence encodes CATLGGEKLFF.